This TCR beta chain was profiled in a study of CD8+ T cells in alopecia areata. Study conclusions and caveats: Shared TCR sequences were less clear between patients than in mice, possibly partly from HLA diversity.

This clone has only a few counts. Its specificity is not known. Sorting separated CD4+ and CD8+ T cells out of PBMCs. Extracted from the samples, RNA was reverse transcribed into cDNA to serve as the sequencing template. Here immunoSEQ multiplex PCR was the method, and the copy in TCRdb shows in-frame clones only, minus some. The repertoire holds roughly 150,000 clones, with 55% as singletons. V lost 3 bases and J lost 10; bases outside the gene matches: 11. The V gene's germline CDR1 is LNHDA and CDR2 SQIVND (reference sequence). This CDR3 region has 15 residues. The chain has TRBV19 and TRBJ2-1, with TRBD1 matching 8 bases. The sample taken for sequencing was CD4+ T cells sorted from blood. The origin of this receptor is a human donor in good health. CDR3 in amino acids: CASSMWAGGRPEQFF. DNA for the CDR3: TGTGCCAGTAGTATGTGGGCAGGGGGCCGACCCGAGCAGTTCTTC.